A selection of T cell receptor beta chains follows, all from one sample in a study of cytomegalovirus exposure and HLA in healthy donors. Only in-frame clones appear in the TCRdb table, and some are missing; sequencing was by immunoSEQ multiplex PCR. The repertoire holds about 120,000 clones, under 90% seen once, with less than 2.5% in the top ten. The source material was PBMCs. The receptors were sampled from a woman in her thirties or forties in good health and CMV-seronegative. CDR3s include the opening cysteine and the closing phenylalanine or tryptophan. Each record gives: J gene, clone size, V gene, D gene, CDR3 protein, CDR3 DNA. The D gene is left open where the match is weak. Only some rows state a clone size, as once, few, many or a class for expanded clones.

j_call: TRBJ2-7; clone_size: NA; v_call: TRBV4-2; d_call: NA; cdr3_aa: CASSQEPSPYEQYF; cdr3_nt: TGTGCCAGCAGCCAAGAGCCTAGCCCCTACGAGCAGTACTTC
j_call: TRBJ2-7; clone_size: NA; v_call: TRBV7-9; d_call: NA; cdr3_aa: CSSRGVSYEQYF; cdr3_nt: TGTTCCAGCAGGGGAGTGTCCTACGAGCAGTACTTC
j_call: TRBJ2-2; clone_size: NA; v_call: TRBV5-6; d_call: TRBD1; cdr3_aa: CASSLQLTGPTGELFF; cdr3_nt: TGTGCCAGCAGCTTACAACTGACAGGGCCCACCGGGGAGCTGTTTTTT
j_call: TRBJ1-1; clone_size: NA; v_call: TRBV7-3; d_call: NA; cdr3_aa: CASSETWLMNTEAFF; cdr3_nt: TGTGCCAGCAGCGAAACATGGTTGATGAACACTGAAGCTTTCTTT
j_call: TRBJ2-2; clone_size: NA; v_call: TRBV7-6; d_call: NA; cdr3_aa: CASSFSRNTGELFF; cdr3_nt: TGTGCCAGCAGCTTTTCGAGGAACACCGGGGAGCTGTTTTTT
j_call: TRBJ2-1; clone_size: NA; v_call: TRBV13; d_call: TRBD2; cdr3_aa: CASSPGTTQLDEQFF; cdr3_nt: TGTGCCAGCAGCCCCGGGACTACACAATTAGATGAGCAGTTCTTC
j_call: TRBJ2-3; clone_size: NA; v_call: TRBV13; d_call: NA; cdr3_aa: CASSLGSDTQYF; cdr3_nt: TGTGCCAGCAGTTTAGGATCGGATACGCAGTATTTT
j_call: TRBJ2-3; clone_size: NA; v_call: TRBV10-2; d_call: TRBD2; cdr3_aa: CASSPLGSGRVDTQYF; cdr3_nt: TGCGCCAGCAGTCCGTTAGGGAGCGGGAGGGTAGATACGCAGTATTTT
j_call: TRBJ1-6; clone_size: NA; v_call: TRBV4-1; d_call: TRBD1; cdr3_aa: CASSPSLDRGASPLHF; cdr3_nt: TGCGCCAGCAGCCCGAGCTTAGACAGGGGGGCTTCACCCCTCCACTTT
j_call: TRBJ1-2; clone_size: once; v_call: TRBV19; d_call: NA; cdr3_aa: CASKGGRYGYTF; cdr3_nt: TGTGCCAGTAAGGGAGGTCGTTATGGCTACACCTTC
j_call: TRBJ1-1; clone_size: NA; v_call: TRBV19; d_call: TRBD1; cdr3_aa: CASSSPPWDRMNTEAFF; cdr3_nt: TGTGCCAGTAGTTCCCCGCCCTGGGACAGAATGAACACTGAAGCTTTCTTT
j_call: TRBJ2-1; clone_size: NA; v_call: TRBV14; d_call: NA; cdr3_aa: CASSQEGLGYNEQFF; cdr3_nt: TGTGCCAGCAGCCAAGAGGGACTGGGCTACAATGAGCAGTTCTTC
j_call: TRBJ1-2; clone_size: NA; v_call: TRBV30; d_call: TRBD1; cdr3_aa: CAWSIRTGANYGYTF; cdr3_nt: TGTGCCTGGAGTATTAGGACAGGGGCCAACTATGGCTACACCTTC
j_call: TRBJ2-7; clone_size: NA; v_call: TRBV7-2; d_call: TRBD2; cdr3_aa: CASSLTPGGSYEQYF; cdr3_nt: TGTGCCAGCAGCCTAACGCCGGGGGGATCCTACGAGCAGTACTTC
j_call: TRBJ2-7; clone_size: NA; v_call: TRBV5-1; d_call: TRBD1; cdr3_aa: CASSLGQGWFDDEQYF; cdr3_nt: TGCGCCAGCAGCTTGGGACAGGGTTGGTTCGACGACGAGCAGTACTTC
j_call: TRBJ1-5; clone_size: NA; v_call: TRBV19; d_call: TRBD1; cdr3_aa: CASSKGRGLNQPQHF; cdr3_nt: TGTGCCAGTAGTAAGGGCAGGGGGCTTAATCAGCCCCAGCATTTT
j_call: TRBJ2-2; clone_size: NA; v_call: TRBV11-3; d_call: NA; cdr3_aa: CASSSKIQGNTGELFF; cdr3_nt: TGTGCCAGCAGCTCGAAGATACAGGGAAACACCGGGGAGCTGTTTTTT
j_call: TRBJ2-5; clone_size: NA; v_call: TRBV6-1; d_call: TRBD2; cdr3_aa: CASSETSGGSETQYF; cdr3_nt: TGTGCCAGCAGTGAGACTAGCGGGGGGTCGGAGACCCAGTACTTC
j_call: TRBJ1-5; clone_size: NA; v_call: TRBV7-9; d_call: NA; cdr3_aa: CASSSYGSPQHF; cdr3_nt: TGTGCCAGCAGCTCCTACGGGTCGCCCCAGCATTTT
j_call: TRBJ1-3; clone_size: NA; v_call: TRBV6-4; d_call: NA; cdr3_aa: CAVARGYGNTIYF; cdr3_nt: TGTGCCGTCGCGCGGGGGTATGGAAACACCATATATTTT
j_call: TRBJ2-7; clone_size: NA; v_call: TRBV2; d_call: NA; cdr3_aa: CASQAQGSYEQYF; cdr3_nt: TGTGCCAGCCAGGCGCAGGGGTCCTACGAGCAGTACTTC
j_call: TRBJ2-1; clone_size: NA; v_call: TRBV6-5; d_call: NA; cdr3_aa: CASSSASTGNEQFF; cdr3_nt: TGTGCCAGCAGCTCTGCAAGTACAGGCAATGAGCAGTTCTTC
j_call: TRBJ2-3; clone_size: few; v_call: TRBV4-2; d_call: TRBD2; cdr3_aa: CASSQELAGGQDTQYF; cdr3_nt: TGTGCCAGCAGCCAAGAACTAGCGGGGGGACAAGATACGCAGTATTTT
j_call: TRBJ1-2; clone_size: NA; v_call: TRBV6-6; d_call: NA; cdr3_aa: CASSISGVPGYGYTF; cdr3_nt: TGTGCCAGCAGTATTTCAGGGGTCCCAGGCTATGGCTACACCTTC
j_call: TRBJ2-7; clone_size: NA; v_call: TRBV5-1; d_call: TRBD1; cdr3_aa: CASSVGTETLYEQYF; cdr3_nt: TGCGCCAGCAGCGTCGGGACAGAGACCCTGTACGAGCAGTACTTC
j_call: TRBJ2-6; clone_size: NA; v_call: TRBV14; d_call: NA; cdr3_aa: CASSGVGLFSGANVLTF; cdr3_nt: TGTGCCAGCAGCGGAGTCGGATTATTCTCTGGGGCCAACGTCCTGACTTTC
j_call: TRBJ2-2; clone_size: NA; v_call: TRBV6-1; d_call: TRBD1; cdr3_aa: CASSERTGGFTGELFF; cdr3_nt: TGTGCCAGCAGTGAACGGACAGGGGGCTTTACCGGGGAGCTGTTTTTT
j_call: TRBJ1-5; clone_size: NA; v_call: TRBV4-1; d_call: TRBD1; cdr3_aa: CASSQGQGLYQPQHF; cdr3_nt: TGCGCCAGCAGCCAAGGACAGGGCTTGTATCAGCCCCAGCATTTT
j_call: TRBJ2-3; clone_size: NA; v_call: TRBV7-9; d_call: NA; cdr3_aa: CASSPTQGLPDTQYF; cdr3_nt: TGTGCCAGCAGCCCGACTCAGGGCCTGCCAGATACGCAGTATTTT
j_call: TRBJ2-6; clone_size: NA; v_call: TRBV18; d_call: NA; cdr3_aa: CASSPLFSGSESGANVLTF; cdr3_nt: TGTGCCAGCTCACCACTTTTTAGCGGTTCGGAGTCTGGGGCCAACGTCCTGACTTTC
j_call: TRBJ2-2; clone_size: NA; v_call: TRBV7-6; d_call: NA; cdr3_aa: CASSLTRTGELFF; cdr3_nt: TGTGCCAGCAGCTTAACACGCACCGGGGAGCTGTTTTTT
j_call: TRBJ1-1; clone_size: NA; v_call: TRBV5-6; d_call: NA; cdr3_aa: CASSFIGGNTEAFF; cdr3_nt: TGTGCCAGCAGCTTCATCGGGGGGAACACTGAAGCTTTCTTT
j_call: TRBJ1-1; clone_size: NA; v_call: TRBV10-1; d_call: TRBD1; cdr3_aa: CASSPTGVTEAFF; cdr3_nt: TGCGCCAGCAGCCCGACAGGGGTTACTGAAGCTTTCTTT
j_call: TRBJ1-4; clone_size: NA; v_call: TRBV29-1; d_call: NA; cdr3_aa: CSVDGGAEKLFF; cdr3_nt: TGCAGCGTTGACGGCGGGGCCGAAAAACTGTTTTTT
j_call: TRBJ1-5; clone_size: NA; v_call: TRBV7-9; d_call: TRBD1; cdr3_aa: CASSPTGDNQPQHF; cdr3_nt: TGTGCCAGCAGCCCGACAGGGGACAATCAGCCCCAGCATTTT
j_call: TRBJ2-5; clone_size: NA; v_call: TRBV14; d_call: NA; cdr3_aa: CASSPALVVGGTYQETQYF; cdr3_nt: TGTGCCAGCAGCCCAGCCCTAGTAGTCGGGGGAACGTACCAAGAGACCCAGTACTTC
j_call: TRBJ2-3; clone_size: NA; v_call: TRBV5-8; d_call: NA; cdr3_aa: CASSRRGSNTQYF; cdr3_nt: TGTGCCAGCAGCCGCAGGGGATCAAATACGCAGTATTTT
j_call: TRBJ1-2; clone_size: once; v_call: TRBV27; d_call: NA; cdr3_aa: CASSLLGSRPIHGYTF; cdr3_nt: TGTGCCAGCAGTTTATTGGGCAGTCGCCCAATTCATGGCTACACCTTC
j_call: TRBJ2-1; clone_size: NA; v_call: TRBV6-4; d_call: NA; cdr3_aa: CASSDSRHGEQFF; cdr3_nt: TGTGCCAGCAGTGACAGTCGTCACGGTGAGCAGTTCTTC
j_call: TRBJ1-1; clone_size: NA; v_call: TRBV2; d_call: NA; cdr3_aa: CASRQDSNTEAFF; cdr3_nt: TGTGCCAGCAGGCAGGATTCGAACACTGAAGCTTTCTTT
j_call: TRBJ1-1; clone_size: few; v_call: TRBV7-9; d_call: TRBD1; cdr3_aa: CASSSGQGENTEAFF; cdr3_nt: TGTGCCAGCAGCAGCGGACAGGGCGAGAACACTGAAGCTTTCTTT
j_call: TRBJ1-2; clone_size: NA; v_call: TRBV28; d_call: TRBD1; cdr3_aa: CASRSWTGGEHYGYTF; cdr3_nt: TGTGCCAGCAGATCGTGGACAGGGGGCGAACACTATGGCTACACCTTC
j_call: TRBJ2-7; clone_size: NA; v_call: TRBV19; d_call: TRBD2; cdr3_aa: CASSMGLAEMHEQYF; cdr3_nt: TGTGCCAGTAGTATGGGACTAGCGGAGATGCACGAGCAGTACTTC
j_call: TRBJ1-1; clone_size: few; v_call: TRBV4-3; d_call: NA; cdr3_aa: CASSLWGVGGNTEAFF; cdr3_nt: TGCGCCAGCAGCCTCTGGGGGGTGGGGGGGAACACTGAAGCTTTCTTT
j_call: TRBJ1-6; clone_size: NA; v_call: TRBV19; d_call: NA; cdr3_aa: CASTTQGGSNSPLHF; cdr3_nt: TGTGCCAGTACTACACAGGGAGGGAGCAATTCACCCCTCCACTTT
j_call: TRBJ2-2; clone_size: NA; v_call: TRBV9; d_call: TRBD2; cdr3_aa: CASSVEGGRGTGELFF; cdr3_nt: TGTGCCAGCAGCGTAGAGGGCGGGAGAGGCACCGGGGAGCTGTTTTTT
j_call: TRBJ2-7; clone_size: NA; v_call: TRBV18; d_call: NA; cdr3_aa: CASSPTYSSYEQYF; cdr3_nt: TGTGCCAGCTCACCTACCTACAGCTCCTACGAGCAGTACTTC
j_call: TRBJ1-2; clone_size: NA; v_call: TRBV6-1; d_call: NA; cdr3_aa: CASSEGSGDLLANYGYTF; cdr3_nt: TGTGCCAGCAGTGAAGGCTCAGGGGACCTTTTAGCTAACTATGGCTACACCTTC
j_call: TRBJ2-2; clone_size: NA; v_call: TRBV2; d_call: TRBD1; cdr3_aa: CAGGQGAVTGELFF; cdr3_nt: TGTGCCGGAGGACAGGGGGCGGTCACCGGGGAGCTGTTTTTT
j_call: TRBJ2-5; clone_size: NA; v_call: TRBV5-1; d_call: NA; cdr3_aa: CASSLVASEQETQYF; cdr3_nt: TGCGCCAGCAGCTTGGTGGCTAGCGAGCAAGAGACCCAGTACTTC